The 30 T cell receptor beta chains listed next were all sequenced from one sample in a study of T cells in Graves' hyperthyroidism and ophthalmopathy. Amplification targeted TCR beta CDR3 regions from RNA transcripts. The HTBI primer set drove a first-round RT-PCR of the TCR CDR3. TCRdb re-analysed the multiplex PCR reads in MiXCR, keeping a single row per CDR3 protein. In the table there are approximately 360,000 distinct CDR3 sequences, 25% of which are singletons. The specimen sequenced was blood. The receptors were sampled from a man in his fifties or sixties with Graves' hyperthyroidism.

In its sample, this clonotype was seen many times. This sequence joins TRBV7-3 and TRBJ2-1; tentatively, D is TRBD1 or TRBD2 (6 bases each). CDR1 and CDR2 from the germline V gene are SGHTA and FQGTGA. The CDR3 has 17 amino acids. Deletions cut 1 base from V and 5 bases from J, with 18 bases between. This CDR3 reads CASSLRGGQGSHNEQFF. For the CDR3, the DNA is TGTGCCAGCAGCTTAAGAGGGGGGCAGGGCTCACACAATGAGCAGTTCTTC. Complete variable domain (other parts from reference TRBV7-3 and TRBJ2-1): GAGVSQTPSNKVTEKGKYVELRCDPISGHTALYWYRQSLGQGPEFLIYFQGTGAADDSGLPNDRFFAVRPEGSVSTLKIQRTERGDSAVYLCASSLRGGQGSHNEQFFGPGTRLTVL.

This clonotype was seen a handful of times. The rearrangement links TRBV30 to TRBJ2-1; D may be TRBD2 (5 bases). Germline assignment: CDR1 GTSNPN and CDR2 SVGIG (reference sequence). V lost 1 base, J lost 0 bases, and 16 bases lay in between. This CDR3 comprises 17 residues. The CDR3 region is CAWSDPSSTSSYNEQFF. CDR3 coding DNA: TGTGCCTGGAGTGACCCCTCTAGCACGAGCTCCTACAATGAGCAGTTCTTC.

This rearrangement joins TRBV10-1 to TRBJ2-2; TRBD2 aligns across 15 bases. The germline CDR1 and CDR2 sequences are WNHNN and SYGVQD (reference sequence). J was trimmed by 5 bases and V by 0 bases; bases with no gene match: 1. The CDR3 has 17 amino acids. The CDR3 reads CASSESGTSGRTGELFF. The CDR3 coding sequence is TGCGCCAGCAGTGAGTCCGGGACTAGCGGGAGGACCGGGGAGCTGTTTTTT.

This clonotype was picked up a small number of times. CDR3: CASSKGGETQYF. The CDR3 nucleotides are TGTGCCAGCAGCAAAGGAGGAGAGACCCAGTACTTC. The J gene is TRBJ2-5, the V gene TRBV7-8; possible D gene TRBD2, 5 bases. The V gene lost 5 bases and the J gene lost 4 bases, with 8 bases spanning the gap. The germline V gene encodes CDR1 SGHVS and CDR2 FQNEAQ. The CDR3 loop spans 12 amino acids.

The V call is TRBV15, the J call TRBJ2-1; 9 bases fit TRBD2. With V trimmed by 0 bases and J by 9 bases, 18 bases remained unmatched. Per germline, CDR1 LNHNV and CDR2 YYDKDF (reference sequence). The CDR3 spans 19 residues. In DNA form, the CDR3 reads TGTGCCACCAGCAGAGATTATTTAGCGGGAGAGCCCGGGGACGGTGAGCAGTTCTTC. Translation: CATSRDYLAGEPGDGEQFF.

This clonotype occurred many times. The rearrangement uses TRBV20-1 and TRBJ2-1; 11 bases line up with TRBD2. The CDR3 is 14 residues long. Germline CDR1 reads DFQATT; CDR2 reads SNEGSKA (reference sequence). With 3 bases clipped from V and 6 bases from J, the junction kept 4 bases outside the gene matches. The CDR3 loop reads CSASGTSGANEQFF. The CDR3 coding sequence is TGCAGTGCTAGCGGGACTAGCGGAGCCAATGAGCAGTTCTTC.

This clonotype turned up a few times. The CDR3 coding sequence is TGTGCCAGCAGCCACCCCCCTACACCTAATTCACCCCTCCACTTT. It specifies CASSHPPTPNSPLHF. The chain has TRBV6-1 and TRBJ1-6, with unresolved D. The CDR3 consists of 15 residues. The V gene's germline CDR1 is MNHNS and CDR2 SASEGT. Trimming shortened V by 6 bases and J by 6 bases, and 15 bases separated the two germline ends.

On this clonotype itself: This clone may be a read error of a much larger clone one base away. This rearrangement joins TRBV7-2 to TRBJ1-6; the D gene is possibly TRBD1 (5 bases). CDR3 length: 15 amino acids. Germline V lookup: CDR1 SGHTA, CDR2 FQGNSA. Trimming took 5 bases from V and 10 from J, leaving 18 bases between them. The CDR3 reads CASSRGGKRGSPLHF. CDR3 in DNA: TGTGCCAGCAGCAGGGGCGGCAAACGGGGATCACCCCTCCACTTT.

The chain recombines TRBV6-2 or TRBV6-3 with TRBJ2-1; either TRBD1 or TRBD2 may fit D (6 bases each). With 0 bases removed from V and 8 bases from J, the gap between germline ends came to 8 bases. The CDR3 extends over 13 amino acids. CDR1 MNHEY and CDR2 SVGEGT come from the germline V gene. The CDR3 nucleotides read TGTGCCAGCAGTTACTCTCGGGGGCATGAGCAGTTCTTC. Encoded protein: CASSYSRGHEQFF.

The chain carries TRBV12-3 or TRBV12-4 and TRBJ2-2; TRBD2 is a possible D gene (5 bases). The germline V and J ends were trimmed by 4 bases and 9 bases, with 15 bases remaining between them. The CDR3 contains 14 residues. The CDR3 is CASSSFTRERELFF. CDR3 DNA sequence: TGTGCCAGCAGTTCGTTTACTAGAGAGAGGGAGCTGTTTTTT.

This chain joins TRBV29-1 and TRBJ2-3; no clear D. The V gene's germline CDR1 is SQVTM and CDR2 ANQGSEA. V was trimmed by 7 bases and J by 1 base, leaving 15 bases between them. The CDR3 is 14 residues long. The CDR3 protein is CSAESALGTDTQYF. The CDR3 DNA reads TGCAGCGCAGAATCCGCATTGGGCACAGATACGCAGTATTTT.

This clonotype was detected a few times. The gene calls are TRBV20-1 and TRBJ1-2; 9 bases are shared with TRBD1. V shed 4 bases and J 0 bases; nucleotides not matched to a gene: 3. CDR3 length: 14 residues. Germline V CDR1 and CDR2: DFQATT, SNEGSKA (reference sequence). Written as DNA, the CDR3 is TGCAGTGCTATTGGACAGGGGCCTAACTATGGCTACACCTTC. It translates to CSAIGQGPNYGYTF.

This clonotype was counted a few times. DNA of the CDR3: TGTGCCAGCAGCCCGCAGAGGGTCGGGGCCAAAAACATTCAGTACTTC. It specifies CASSPQRVGAKNIQYF. The chain is built from TRBV7-9 and TRBJ2-4, with a weak D call TRBD2 (5 bases). Trimming left V 5 bases short and J 1 base short, with 15 bases between. Germline V gene lookup returns CDR1 SEHNR and CDR2 FQNEAQ (reference sequence). This CDR3 is built from 16 residues.

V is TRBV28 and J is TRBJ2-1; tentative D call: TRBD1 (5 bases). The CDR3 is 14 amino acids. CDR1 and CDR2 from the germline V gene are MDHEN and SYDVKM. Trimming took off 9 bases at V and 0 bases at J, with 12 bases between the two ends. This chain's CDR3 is CASRTLSSYNEQFF. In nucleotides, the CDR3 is TGTGCCAGTCGGACACTGAGCTCCTACAATGAGCAGTTCTTC.

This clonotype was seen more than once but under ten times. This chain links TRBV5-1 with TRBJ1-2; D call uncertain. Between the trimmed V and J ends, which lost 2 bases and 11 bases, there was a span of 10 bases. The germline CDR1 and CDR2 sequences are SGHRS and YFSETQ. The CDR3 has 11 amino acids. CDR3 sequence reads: CASSFAGTYTF. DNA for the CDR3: TGCGCCAGCAGCTTCGCAGGAACTTACACCTTC.

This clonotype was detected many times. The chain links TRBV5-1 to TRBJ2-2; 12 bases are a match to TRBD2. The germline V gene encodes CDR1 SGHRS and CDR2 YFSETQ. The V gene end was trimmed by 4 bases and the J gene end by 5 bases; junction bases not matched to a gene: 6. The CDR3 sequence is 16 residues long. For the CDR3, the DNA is TGCGCCAGCAGCAACGGACTAGCGGGAAGTACCGGGGAGCTGTTTTTT. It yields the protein CASSNGLAGSTGELFF.

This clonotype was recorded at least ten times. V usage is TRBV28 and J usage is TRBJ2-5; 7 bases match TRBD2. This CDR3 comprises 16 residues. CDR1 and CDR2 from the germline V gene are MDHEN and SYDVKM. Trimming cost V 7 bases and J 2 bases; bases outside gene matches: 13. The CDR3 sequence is CASTPISSGNQETQYF. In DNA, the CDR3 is TGTGCCAGCACCCCAATCTCTAGCGGTAATCAAGAGACCCAGTACTTC.

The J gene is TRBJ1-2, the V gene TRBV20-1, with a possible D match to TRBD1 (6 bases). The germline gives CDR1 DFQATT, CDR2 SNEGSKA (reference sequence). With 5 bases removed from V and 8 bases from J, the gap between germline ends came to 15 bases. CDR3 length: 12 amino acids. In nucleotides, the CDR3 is TGCAGTGCTCCAACAGGGATTGGAGGCTACACCTTC. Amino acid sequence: CSAPTGIGGYTF.

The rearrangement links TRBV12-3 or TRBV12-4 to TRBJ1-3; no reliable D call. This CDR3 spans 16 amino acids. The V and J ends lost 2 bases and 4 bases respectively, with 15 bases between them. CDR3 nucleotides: TGTGCCAGCAGTTTAATCAGCCCTACACTCGGAAACACCATATATTTT. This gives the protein CASSLISPTLGNTIYF.

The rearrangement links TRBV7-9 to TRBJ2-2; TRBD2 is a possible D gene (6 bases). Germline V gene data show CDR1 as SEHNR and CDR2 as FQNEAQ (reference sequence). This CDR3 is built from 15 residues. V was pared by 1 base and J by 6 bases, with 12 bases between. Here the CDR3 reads CASSLVGLLAGELFF. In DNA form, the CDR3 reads TGTGCCAGCAGCTTAGTCGGACTACTCGCCGGGGAGCTGTTTTTT.

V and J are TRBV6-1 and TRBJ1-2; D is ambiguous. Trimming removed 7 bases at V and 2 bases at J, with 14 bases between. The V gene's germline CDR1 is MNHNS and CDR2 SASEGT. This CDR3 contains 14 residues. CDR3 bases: TGTGCCAGCACCAAGTCCCCCATAAACTATGGCTACACCTTC. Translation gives CASTKSPINYGYTF.

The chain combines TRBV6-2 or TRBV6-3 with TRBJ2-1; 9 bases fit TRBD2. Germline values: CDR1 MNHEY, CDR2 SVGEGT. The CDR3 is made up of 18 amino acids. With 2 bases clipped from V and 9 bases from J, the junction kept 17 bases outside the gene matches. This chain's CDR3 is CASSYAGPPGLAVGEQFF. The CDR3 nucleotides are TGTGCCAGCAGTTACGCCGGGCCCCCGGGACTAGCTGTGGGTGAGCAGTTCTTC.

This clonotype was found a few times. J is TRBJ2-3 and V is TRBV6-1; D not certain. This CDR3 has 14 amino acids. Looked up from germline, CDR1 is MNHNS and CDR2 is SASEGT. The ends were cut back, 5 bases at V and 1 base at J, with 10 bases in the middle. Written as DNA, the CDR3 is TGTGCCAGCAGTTATCGGCGAGGCACAGATACGCAGTATTTT. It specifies CASSYRRGTDTQYF.

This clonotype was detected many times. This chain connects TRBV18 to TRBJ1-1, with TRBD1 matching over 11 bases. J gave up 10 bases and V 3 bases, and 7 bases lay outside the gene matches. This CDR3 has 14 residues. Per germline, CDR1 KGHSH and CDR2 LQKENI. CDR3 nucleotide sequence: TGTGCCAGCTCACCGGGACAGGGGGTCGGTACAGCTTTCTTT. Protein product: CASSPGQGVGTAFF.

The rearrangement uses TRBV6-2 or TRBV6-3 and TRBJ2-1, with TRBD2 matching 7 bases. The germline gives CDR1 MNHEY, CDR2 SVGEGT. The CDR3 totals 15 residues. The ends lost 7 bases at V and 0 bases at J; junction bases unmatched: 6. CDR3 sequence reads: CASKEGGSSYNEQFF. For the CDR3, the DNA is TGTGCCAGCAAGGAGGGAGGGAGCTCCTACAATGAGCAGTTCTTC.

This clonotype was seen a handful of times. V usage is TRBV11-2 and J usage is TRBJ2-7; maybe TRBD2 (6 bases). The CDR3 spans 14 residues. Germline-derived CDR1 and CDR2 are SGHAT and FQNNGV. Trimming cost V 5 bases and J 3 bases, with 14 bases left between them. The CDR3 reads CASSGGGLVYEQYF. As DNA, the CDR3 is TGTGCCAGCAGCGGAGGAGGGTTAGTCTACGAGCAGTACTTC.

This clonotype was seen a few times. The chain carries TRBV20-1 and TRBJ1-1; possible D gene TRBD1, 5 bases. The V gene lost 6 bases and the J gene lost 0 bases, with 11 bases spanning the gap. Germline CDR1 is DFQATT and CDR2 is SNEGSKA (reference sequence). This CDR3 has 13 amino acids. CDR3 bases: TGCAGTGCCCGGGACTGGATGAACACTGAAGCTTTCTTT. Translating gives CSARDWMNTEAFF.

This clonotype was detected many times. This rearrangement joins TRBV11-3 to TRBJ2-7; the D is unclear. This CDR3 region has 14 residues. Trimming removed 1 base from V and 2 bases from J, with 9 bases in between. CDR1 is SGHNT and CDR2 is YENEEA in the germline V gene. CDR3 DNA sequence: TGTGCCAGCAGCTTAGGCTCTGGGGCCTACGAGCAGTACTTC. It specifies CASSLGSGAYEQYF.

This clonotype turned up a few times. The CDR3: CASSPLNLASGELFF. The DNA for the CDR3 is TGTGCCAGCAGCCCATTAAATCTAGCGTCTGGGGAGCTGTTTTTT. The rearrangement links TRBV11-2 to TRBJ2-2; weak D call: TRBD2 (6 bases). The ends were cut back, 5 bases at V and 8 bases at J, with 18 bases in the middle. CDR1 and CDR2 (germline): SGHAT, FQNNGV. CDR3 length equals 15 residues.

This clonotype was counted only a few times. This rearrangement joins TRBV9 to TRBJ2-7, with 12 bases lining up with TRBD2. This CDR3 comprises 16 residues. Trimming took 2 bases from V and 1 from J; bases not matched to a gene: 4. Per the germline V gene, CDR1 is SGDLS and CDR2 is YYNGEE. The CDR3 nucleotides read TGTGCCAGCAGCGTGCAAGGACTAGCGGGATCCTACGAGCAGTACTTC. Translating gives CASSVQGLAGSYEQYF.